These 14 T cell receptor beta chains originate from one sample sequenced in a study of T cell clonality in common variable immunodeficiency. Measured with immunoSEQ multiplex PCR; TCRdb has only the in-frame clones, and not every one. Sampling found 45,000 to 70,000 clones, none seen once. Sequenced: peripheral blood mononuclear cells. These receptors came from a person aged 18 to 75 in good health.

This clone was detected many times. From the germline J gene comes the end of the CDR3, since the read stops 3 residues before it. The rearrangement uses TRBV11-2 and TRBJ1-2; the D gene is possibly TRBD1 (5 bases). The CDR3 covers 14 residues. V was cut by 2 bases and J by 4 bases, with 11 bases left in between. Germline V gives CDR1 SGHAT, CDR2 FQNNGV. The CDR3 protein is CASSLRGDIYGYTF. The CDR3 bases that were read are TGTGCCAGCAGCTTACGGGGGGATATCTATGGC.

This clone was detected many times. The read ends 3 residues shy of where the CDR3 ends; the end is completed using the germline J gene. The chain employs TRBV6-1 and TRBJ2-5; TRBD2 aligns across 11 bases. Per the germline V gene, CDR1 is MNHNS and CDR2 is SASEGT. The trim removed 0 bases at V and 5 bases at J, leaving 5 bases unmatched. The CDR3 has 16 amino acids. The CDR3 here is CASSEADSGRGETQYF. The covered CDR3 bases are TGTGCCAGCAGTGAAGCGGATAGCGGGAGGGGGGAGACC.

This clone was detected many times. The read stops 3 residues short of the end of the CDR3; the missing end is completed from the germline J gene. The chain joins TRBV18 to TRBJ2-3; 7 bases fit TRBD1. Germline trimming cut 4 bases from V and 1 base from J; bases unmatched to any gene: 2. The CDR3 has 14 amino acids. CDR1 and CDR2 from the germline V gene are KGHSH and LQKENI. CDR3 region: CASSRDRGTDTQYF. The sequenced CDR3 bases are TGTGCCAGCTCACGAGACAGGGGCACAGATACG.

Ten or more counts support this clone. The read finishes 3 residues shy of the CDR3 end, and the germline J gene is used to complete it. The chain carries TRBV4-2 and TRBJ2-2, with D uncertain. The ends were cut back, 3 bases at V and 1 base at J, with 12 bases in the middle. Germline V gene lookup returns CDR1 LGHNA and CDR2 YNFKEQ. The CDR3 is 16 amino acids. The chain's CDR3 is CASSQGSPLNTGELFF. The CDR3 DNA, read in part, is TGTGCCAGCAGCCAGGGCTCACCGCTGAACACCGGGGAG.

This clone was observed many times. The CDR3 loop is CASSSPNTYRDPRDEKLFF. The covered CDR3 bases are TGTGCCAGTAGTTCACCCAATACATACAGGGACCCTCGGGATGAAAAA. The J gene is TRBJ1-4, the V gene TRBV19; D may be TRBD1 (6 bases). With the read ending 3 residues before the CDR3 end, the germline J gene is used to fill in that end. CDR3 length: 19 amino acids. Trimming stripped 5 bases from V and 6 bases from J, with 28 bases between. Per the germline V gene, CDR1 is LNHDA and CDR2 is SQIVND (reference sequence).

The sample holds many counts of this clone. Coverage ceases 3 residues before the CDR3 finishes, and the germline J gene fills in the end. V and J are TRBV5-3 and TRBJ2-1, with D perhaps TRBD1 (7 bases). TRBV5-3 is an ORF for which the function is uncertain. There are 14 residues in the CDR3. Trimming shortened V by 1 base and J by 7 bases, and 12 bases separated the two germline ends. The CDR3 reads CARSLPSGGNEQFF. The DNA read from the CDR3 is TGTGCCAGAAGCTTGCCCTCAGGGGGGAATGAG.

This clone was found many times. The read ends 3 residues early relative to the CDR3; the germline J gene fills the gap. The chain is built from TRBV7-2 and TRBJ1-5; D remains unclear. Germline V gene lookup returns CDR1 SGHTA and CDR2 FQGNSA. V dropped 2 bases and J dropped 4 bases, with 3 bases sitting between them. This CDR3 region has 12 residues. CDR3 sequence: CASSLSNQPQHF. The sequenced part of the CDR3 DNA is TGTGCCAGCAGCTTATCAAATCAGCCC. The variable domain in full, completed from reference TRBV7-2 and TRBJ1-5, reads GAGVSQSPSNKVTEKGKDVELRCDPISGHTALYWYRQSLGQGLEFLIYFQGNSAPDKSGLPSDRFSAERTGGSVSTLTIQRTQQEDSAVYLCASSLSNQPQHFGDGTRLSIL.

This clone was observed at least ten times. The sequence runs out 3 residues before the end of the CDR3; the remainder is reconstructed from the germline J gene. This chain links TRBV6-2 or TRBV6-3 with TRBJ1-5, with 9 nucleotides matching TRBD1. V shed 4 bases and J 6 bases; nucleotides not matched to a gene: 4. Per the germline V gene, CDR1 is MNHEY and CDR2 is SVGEGT. This CDR3 comprises 14 residues. The covered CDR3 bases are TGTGCCAGCAGTTTAGGGACAGGGCGTCAGCCC. This encodes CASSLGTGRQP. The entire CDR3 is CASSLGTGRQPQHF.

This clone was counted at least ten times. The CDR3 end falls 3 residues outside the read, so it is completed with the germline J gene. The chain has TRBV19 and TRBJ2-5, with D possibly being TRBD1 (5 bases). Germline V gene sequence: CDR1 LNHDA, CDR2 SQIVND (reference sequence). The CDR3 totals 14 residues. V dropped 3 bases and J dropped 6 bases, with 14 bases sitting between them. The CDR3 DNA, read in part, is TGTGCCAGTAGTATTCAGGGAATCTCGAAGACC. Amino acid sequence: CASSIQGISKT. The whole CDR3 protein is CASSIQGISKTQYF.

This clone was seen ten or more times. The read gets to within 3 residues of the CDR3 end, and the germline J gene fills in the rest. The chain links TRBV15 to TRBJ1-5; D gene unclear. The CDR3 runs to 16 residues. Trimming cost V 5 bases and J 2 bases, with 16 bases left between them. The germline V gene has CDR1 LNHNV and CDR2 YYDKDF (reference sequence). The DNA read from the CDR3 is TGTGCCACCAGCGGAGGAGGCGGGGTGCGCAATCAGCCC. Its protein product is CATSGGGGVRNQP. The entire CDR3 is CATSGGGGVRNQPQHF.

This clone was seen ten or more times. A junction boundary mismatches the germline segment, possibly from a read error. The CDR3 end is not reached by the read, which stops 3 residues before it; the germline J gene fills it in. This chain links TRBV30 with TRBJ2-3; no clear D gene. Germline-derived CDR1 and CDR2 are GTSNPN and SVGIG (reference sequence). This CDR3 comprises 13 residues. The sequenced part of the CDR3 DNA is TGTGCCCGGAGTGTCTACAGCACAGATACG. This sequence encodes CARSVYSTDT. The CDR3 reads in full as CARSVYSTDTQYF.

Details on this clone: Read coverage stops 3 residues before the CDR3 terminus; the germline J gene supplies the remainder. The chain carries TRBV7-8 and TRBJ1-1; 7 nucleotides agree with TRBD1. Germline loops: CDR1 SGHVS, CDR2 FQNEAQ. The CDR3 contains 13 residues. The CDR3 is CASGNDRVGRAFF. The CDR3 bases that were read are TGTGCCAGCGGTAATGACAGGGTCGGGAGG.

Ten or more counts support this clone. The read terminates 3 residues ahead of where the CDR3 ends, so the germline J gene completes it. This chain joins TRBV20-1 and TRBJ1-2; D may be TRBD1 (5 bases). Germline values: CDR1 DFQATT, CDR2 SNEGSKA (reference sequence). Trimming stripped 3 bases from V and 5 bases from J, with 16 bases between. The CDR3 has 14 residues. This CDR3 reads CSASRQGLGYGYTF. The CDR3 DNA, read in part, is TGCAGTGCTAGTAGGCAGGGTTTGGGATATGGC.

There are many counts of this clone. The CDR3 end falls 3 residues outside the read, so it is completed with the germline J gene. This chain links TRBV7-2 with TRBJ1-2; D perhaps matches TRBD1 (5 bases). The germline V gene has CDR1 SGHTA and CDR2 FQGNSA. Trimming took 2 bases from V and 1 from J, leaving 11 bases between them. This CDR3 spans 15 amino acids. CDR3 DNA, as far as it was read: TGTGCCAGCAGCTTAACTCTCAGGGATAACTATGGC. Amino acid sequence: CASSLTLRDNYG. The whole CDR3 protein reads CASSLTLRDNYGYTF.